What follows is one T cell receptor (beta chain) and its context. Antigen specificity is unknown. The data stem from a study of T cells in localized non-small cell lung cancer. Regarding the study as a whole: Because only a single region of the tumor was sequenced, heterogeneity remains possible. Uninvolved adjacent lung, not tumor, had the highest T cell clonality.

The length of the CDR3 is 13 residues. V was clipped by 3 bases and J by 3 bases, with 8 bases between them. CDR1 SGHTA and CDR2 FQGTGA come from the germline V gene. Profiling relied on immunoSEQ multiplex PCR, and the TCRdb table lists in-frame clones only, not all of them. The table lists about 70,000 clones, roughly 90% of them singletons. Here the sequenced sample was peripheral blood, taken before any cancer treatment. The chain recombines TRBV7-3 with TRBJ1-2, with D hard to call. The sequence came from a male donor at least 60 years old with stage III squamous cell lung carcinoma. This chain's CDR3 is CASSFGTYYGYTF. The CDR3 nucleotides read TGTGCCAGCAGCTTTGGCACCTACTATGGCTACACCTTC.